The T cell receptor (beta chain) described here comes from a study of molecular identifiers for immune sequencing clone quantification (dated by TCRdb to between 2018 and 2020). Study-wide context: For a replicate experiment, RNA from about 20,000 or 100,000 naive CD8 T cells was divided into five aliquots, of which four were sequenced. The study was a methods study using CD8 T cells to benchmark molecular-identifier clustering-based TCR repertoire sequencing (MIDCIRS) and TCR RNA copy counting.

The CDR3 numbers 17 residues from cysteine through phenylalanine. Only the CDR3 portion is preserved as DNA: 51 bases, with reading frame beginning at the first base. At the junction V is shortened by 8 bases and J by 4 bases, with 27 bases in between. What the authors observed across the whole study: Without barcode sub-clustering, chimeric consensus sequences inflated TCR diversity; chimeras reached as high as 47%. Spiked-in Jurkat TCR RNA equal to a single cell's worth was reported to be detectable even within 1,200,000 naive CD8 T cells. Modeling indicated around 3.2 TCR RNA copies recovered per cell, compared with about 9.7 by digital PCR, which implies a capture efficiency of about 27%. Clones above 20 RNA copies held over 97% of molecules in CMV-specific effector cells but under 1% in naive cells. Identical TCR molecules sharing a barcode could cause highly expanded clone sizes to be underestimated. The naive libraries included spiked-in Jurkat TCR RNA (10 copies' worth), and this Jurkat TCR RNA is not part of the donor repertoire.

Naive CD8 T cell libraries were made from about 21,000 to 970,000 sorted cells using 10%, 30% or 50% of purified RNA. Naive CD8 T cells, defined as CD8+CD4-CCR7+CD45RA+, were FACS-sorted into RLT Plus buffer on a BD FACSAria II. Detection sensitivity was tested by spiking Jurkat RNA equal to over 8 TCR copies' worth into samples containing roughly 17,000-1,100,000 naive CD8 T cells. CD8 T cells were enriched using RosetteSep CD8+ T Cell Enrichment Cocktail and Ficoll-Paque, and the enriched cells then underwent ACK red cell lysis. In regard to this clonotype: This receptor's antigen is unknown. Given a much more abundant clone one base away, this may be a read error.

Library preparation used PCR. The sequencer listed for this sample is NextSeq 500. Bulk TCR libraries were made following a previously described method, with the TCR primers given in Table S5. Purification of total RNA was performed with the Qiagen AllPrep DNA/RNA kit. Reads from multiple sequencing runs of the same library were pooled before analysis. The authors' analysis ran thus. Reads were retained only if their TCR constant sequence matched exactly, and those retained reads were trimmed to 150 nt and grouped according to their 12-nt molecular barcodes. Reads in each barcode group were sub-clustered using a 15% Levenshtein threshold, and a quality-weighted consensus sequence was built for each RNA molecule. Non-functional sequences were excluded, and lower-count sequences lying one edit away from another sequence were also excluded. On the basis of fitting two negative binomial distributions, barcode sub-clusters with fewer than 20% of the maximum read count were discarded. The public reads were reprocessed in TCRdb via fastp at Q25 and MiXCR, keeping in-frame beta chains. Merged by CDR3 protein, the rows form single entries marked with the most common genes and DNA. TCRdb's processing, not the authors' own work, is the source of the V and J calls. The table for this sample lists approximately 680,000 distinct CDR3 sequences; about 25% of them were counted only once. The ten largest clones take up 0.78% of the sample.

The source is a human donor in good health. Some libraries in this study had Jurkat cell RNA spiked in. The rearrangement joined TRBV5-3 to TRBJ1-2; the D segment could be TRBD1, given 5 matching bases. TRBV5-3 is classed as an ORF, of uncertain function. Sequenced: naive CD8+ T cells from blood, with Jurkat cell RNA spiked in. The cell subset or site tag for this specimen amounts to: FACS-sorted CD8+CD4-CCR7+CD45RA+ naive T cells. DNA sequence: TGTGCCAGCAGCAAGGACGGGACTCGTGCGCTGACCTATGGCTACACCTTC. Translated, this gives CASSKDGTRALTYGYTF.